Listed below are T cell receptor beta chains from one sample, sequenced in a study of shared clonotypes between healthy human individuals. The table came from immunoSEQ multiplex PCR; TCRdb's copy has only in-frame clones and leaves some out. The table has over 1.4 million clones, approximately 96% seen once. The sample taken for sequencing was naive CD4+ T cells sorted from blood. The receptors come from a man aged 30-40 years in good health. Each CDR3 is given with its conserved first and last residue. A D gene is named only where the DNA matches it firmly. The size of a clone is reported for some rows only, either as once, few or many, or as a class for expanded clones.

D gene: -
V gene: TRBV5-1
J gene: TRBJ2-5
clone size: -
CDR3 protein: CASSLWRSWETQYF
CDR3 DNA: TGCGCCAGCAGCTTGTGGCGCAGCTGGGAGACCCAGTACTTC

D gene: TRBD1
V gene: TRBV29-1
J gene: TRBJ1-2
clone size: -
CDR3 protein: CSVVTGGGGYTF
CDR3 DNA: TGCAGCGTCGTTACAGGGGGGGGAGGCTACACCTTC

D gene: TRBD1
V gene: TRBV6-6
J gene: TRBJ2-2
clone size: -
CDR3 protein: CASSFRTGDSTGELFF
CDR3 DNA: TGTGCCAGCAGTTTCCGGACAGGGGATTCTACCGGGGAGCTGTTTTTT

D gene: -
V gene: TRBV6-1
J gene: TRBJ2-7
clone size: -
CDR3 protein: CASSEAHRDYEQYF
CDR3 DNA: TGTGCCAGCAGTGAAGCTCACAGAGACTACGAGCAGTACTTC

D gene: -
V gene: TRBV7-6
J gene: TRBJ2-1
clone size: -
CDR3 protein: CASSRGTGHYNEQFF
CDR3 DNA: TGTGCCAGCAGCCGGGGAACAGGGCATTACAATGAGCAGTTCTTC

D gene: -
V gene: TRBV7-9
J gene: TRBJ2-5
clone size: -
CDR3 protein: CASSLPSQETQYF
CDR3 DNA: TGTGCCAGCAGCTTACCCAGCCAAGAGACCCAGTACTTC

D gene: TRBD1
V gene: TRBV6-1
J gene: TRBJ2-3
clone size: -
CDR3 protein: CASSEKARTGGGTDTQYF
CDR3 DNA: TGTGCCAGCAGTGAAAAGGCCCGGACAGGGGGCGGCACAGATACGCAGTATTTT

D gene: TRBD1
V gene: TRBV18
J gene: TRBJ1-3
clone size: -
CDR3 protein: CASSPRTGSGNTIYF
CDR3 DNA: TGTGCCAGCTCACCACGGACAGGGTCAGGAAACACCATATATTTT

D gene: TRBD2
V gene: TRBV5-1
J gene: TRBJ2-3
clone size: few
CDR3 protein: CASSLEGGSTADTQYF
CDR3 DNA: TGCGCCAGCAGCTTGGAGGGCGGGAGCACGGCAGATACGCAGTATTTT

D gene: -
V gene: TRBV13
J gene: TRBJ2-1
clone size: -
CDR3 protein: CASSSGHEQFF
CDR3 DNA: TGTGCCAGCAGCTCCGGTCATGAGCAGTTCTTC

D gene: TRBD1
V gene: TRBV12-5
J gene: TRBJ2-3
clone size: -
CDR3 protein: CASGFPPGQGQFSTQYF
CDR3 DNA: TGTGCTAGTGGTTTCCCACCCGGACAGGGCCAGTTCAGTACGCAGTATTTT

D gene: TRBD1
V gene: TRBV7-2
J gene: TRBJ1-2
clone size: -
CDR3 protein: CASSLGRQGARYGYTF
CDR3 DNA: TGTGCCAGCAGCTTAGGAAGACAGGGGGCGAGGTATGGCTACACCTTC

D gene: TRBD1
V gene: TRBV7-9
J gene: TRBJ2-5
clone size: -
CDR3 protein: CATRPDRQETQYF
CDR3 DNA: TGTGCCACCCGTCCGGACAGGCAAGAGACCCAGTACTTC

D gene: TRBD2
V gene: TRBV10-2
J gene: TRBJ2-3
clone size: -
CDR3 protein: CARGGGRAHLRGTQYF
CDR3 DNA: TGCGCCAGGGGTGGCGGGAGGGCGCACCTTCGGGGTACGCAGTATTTT

D gene: TRBD2
V gene: TRBV5-4
J gene: TRBJ2-7
clone size: -
CDR3 protein: CASSSPRGVFNEQYF
CDR3 DNA: TGTGCCAGCAGCAGCCCCCGGGGGGTATTCAACGAGCAGTACTTC

D gene: TRBD1
V gene: TRBV19
J gene: TRBJ2-7
clone size: -
CDR3 protein: CASSYGPTGNYEQYF
CDR3 DNA: TGTGCCAGTAGTTACGGCCCGACAGGGAACTACGAGCAGTACTTC

D gene: TRBD1
V gene: TRBV14
J gene: TRBJ2-3
clone size: -
CDR3 protein: CASRDRGTDTQYF
CDR3 DNA: TGTGCCAGCAGGGACAGGGGCACAGATACGCAGTATTTT

D gene: -
V gene: TRBV11-3
J gene: TRBJ2-1
clone size: once
CDR3 protein: CASSLGTRSNEQFF
CDR3 DNA: TGTGCCAGCAGCCTTGGGACTCGCTCGAATGAGCAGTTCTTC

D gene: -
V gene: TRBV28
J gene: TRBJ1-5
clone size: -
CDR3 protein: CASRGGQPQHF
CDR3 DNA: TGTGCCAGCAGGGGGGGGCAGCCCCAGCATTTT

D gene: -
V gene: TRBV5-4
J gene: TRBJ2-7
clone size: -
CDR3 protein: CASSNRVSYEQYF
CDR3 DNA: TGTGCCAGCAGTAACAGGGTATCCTACGAGCAGTACTTC

D gene: -
V gene: TRBV28
J gene: TRBJ1-5
clone size: -
CDR3 protein: CASSSSGGVGQPQHF
CDR3 DNA: TGTGCCAGCAGTTCCAGCGGGGGTGTGGGTCAGCCCCAGCATTTT

D gene: -
V gene: TRBV29-1
J gene: TRBJ2-7
clone size: once
CDR3 protein: CSVASAGEQYF
CDR3 DNA: TGCAGCGTTGCAAGCGCTGGCGAGCAGTACTTC

D gene: -
V gene: TRBV10-2
J gene: TRBJ1-2
clone size: few
CDR3 protein: CASSVVQGGYGYTF
CDR3 DNA: TGCGCCAGCAGTGTGGTCCAGGGTGGCTATGGCTACACCTTC

D gene: -
V gene: TRBV9
J gene: TRBJ2-5
clone size: once
CDR3 protein: CASSPGQAQETQYF
CDR3 DNA: TGTGCCAGCAGCCCGGGACAAGCCCAAGAGACCCAGTACTTC

D gene: TRBD2
V gene: TRBV29-1
J gene: TRBJ2-7
clone size: -
CDR3 protein: CSGGEAGGPGEQYF
CDR3 DNA: TGCAGCGGGGGGGAAGCGGGAGGGCCTGGCGAGCAGTACTTC

D gene: TRBD1
V gene: TRBV2
J gene: TRBJ2-7
clone size: -
CDR3 protein: CASSGPKRQGVNYEQYF
CDR3 DNA: TGTGCCAGCAGTGGACCCAAGAGACAGGGCGTCAACTACGAGCAGTACTTC

D gene: TRBD1
V gene: TRBV18
J gene: TRBJ2-5
clone size: -
CDR3 protein: CASSPPGQRETQYF
CDR3 DNA: TGTGCCAGCTCACCGCCGGGACAGAGAGAGACCCAGTACTTC

D gene: TRBD2
V gene: TRBV25-1
J gene: TRBJ2-1
clone size: -
CDR3 protein: CASSELGGSSYNEQFF
CDR3 DNA: TGTGCCAGCAGTGAATTGGGCGGGAGCTCCTACAATGAGCAGTTCTTC

D gene: -
V gene: TRBV5-4
J gene: TRBJ2-5
clone size: -
CDR3 protein: CASSVPGNGGLETQYF
CDR3 DNA: TGTGCCAGCAGCGTGCCTGGGAATGGGGGGTTGGAGACCCAGTACTTC

D gene: TRBD1
V gene: TRBV11-2
J gene: TRBJ2-7
clone size: -
CDR3 protein: CASSPVGRTGQYEQYF
CDR3 DNA: TGTGCCAGCAGCCCCGTGGGTAGGACAGGGCAATACGAGCAGTACTTC

D gene: -
V gene: TRBV5-4
J gene: TRBJ1-1
clone size: -
CDR3 protein: CASSSPGTMNTEAFF
CDR3 DNA: TGTGCCAGCAGCTCCCCTGGAACGATGAACACTGAAGCTTTCTTT